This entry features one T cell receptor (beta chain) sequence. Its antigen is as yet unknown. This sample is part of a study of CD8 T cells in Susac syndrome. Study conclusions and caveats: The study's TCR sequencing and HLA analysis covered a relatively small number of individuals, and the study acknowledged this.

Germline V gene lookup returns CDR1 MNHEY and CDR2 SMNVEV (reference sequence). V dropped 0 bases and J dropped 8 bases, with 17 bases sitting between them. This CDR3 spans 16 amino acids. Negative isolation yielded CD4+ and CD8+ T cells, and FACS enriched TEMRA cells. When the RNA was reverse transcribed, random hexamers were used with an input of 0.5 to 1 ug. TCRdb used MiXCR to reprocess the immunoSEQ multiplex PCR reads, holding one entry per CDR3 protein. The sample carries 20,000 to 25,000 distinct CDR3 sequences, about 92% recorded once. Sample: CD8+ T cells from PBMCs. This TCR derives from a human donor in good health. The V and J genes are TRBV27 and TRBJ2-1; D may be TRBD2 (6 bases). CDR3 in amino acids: CASSLSLGGGVDEQFF. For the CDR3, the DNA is TGTGCCAGCAGTTTATCATTGGGAGGCGGTGTGGATGAGCAGTTCTTC.